This T cell receptor (beta chain) was recovered during a study of memory CD4+ T cells and cytomegalovirus serostatus. Across the study: Healthy Belgian adult donors included fewer than 10 CMV-positive and 24 CMV-negative people.

The sort gate was single viable CD3+CD4+CD8-CD45RO+ cells for memory CD4+ T cells. The CDR3 has 14 residues. The V gene's germline CDR1 is SNHLY and CDR2 FYNNEI. V was clipped by 2 bases and J by 6 bases, with 13 bases between them. In this sample, this clone turned up a few times. The table came from immunoSEQ multiplex PCR; TCRdb's copy has only in-frame clones and leaves some out. The data show over 65,000 clones, with around 80% seen just once and just over 2.5% held by the top ten. The chain links TRBV2 to TRBJ1-1; no definite D call. The sequence derives from an adult in good health and CMV-seropositive. Sequencing was carried out using memory CD4+ T cells from blood. The DNA of the CDR3 is TGTGCCAGCAGTGAACTTGGTTATGGGGCTGAAGCTTTCTTT. Translation gives CASSELGYGAEAFF.